Listed below are T cell receptor beta chains from one sample, sequenced in a study of T cell responses to AZD1222 COVID-19 vaccine. Method: immunoSEQ multiplex PCR; TCRdb's copy keeps in-frame clones and lacks some. Of under 200,000 clones listed, over 70% are singletons. Sample: peripheral blood, taken on day 0 of MenACWY control vaccination. All receptors derive from an adult in good health. Both conserved end residues are part of each CDR3. A D gene is named only where the DNA matches it firmly. The size entry is marked missing in some rows and otherwise reads once, few, many or a size class.

TRBV7-9	TRBJ2-1	NA	NA	TGTGTTTCGGGGACCCTATACAATGAGCAGTTCTTC	CVSGTLYNEQFF
TRBV9	TRBJ2-7	NA	TRBD1	TGTGCCAGCAGCGTAGCAGGGGACAGTTCCCTACGGGAGCAGTACTTC	CASSVAGDSSLREQYF
TRBV30	TRBJ1-1	NA	NA	TGTGCCTGGAGGGGGCCGGGGAACACTGAAGCTTTCTTT	CAWRGPGNTEAFF
TRBV7-9	TRBJ2-7	NA	NA	TGTGCCAGCAGCCTAGAGGGGGTGTCTAACGAGCAGTACTTC	CASSLEGVSNEQYF
TRBV10-2	TRBJ1-1	NA	NA	TGCGCCAGCAGTGGGGGGGGAGGGCGGACTGAAGCTTTCTTT	CASSGGGGRTEAFF
TRBV28	TRBJ1-1	NA	NA	TGTGCCAGCAGTTTATTCGGGGGAAACCGTGGAGCTTTCTTT	CASSLFGGNRGAFF
TRBV27	TRBJ2-6	NA	TRBD1	TGTGCCAGCAGACTACAGGGGGCTGGGGCCAACGTCCTGACTTTC	CASRLQGAGANVLTF
TRBV11-3	TRBJ2-3	NA	NA	TGTGCCAGCAGCTTAGATGGGACGGTCAAGGATACGCAGTATTTT	CASSLDGTVKDTQYF
TRBV11-1	TRBJ2-3	NA	TRBD1	TGTGCCAGCAGCTCGGGACAGGGGGCCACAGATACGCAGTATTTT	CASSSGQGATDTQYF
TRBV4-1	TRBJ2-1	NA	NA	TGCGCCAGCAGCCAAGATCCCACAGGGACCTCCTACAATGAGCAGTTCTTC	CASSQDPTGTSYNEQFF
TRBV19	TRBJ2-4	NA	TRBD1	TGTGCCAGTGAGACAGGGTCTGGCAAAAACATTCAGTACTTC	CASETGSGKNIQYF
TRBV27	TRBJ2-3	NA	TRBD2	TGTGCCAGCAGTCAACTAGCGCACAGCACAGATACGCAGTATTTT	CASSQLAHSTDTQYF
TRBV27	TRBJ1-5	few	NA	TGTGCCAGCAGTCTCCAGGGTCAGCCCCAGCATTTT	CASSLQGQPQHF
TRBV6-6	TRBJ2-1	NA	TRBD2	TGTGCCAGCAGTCCACTAGCGGGAGATATGGGTGAGCAGTTCTTC	CASSPLAGDMGEQFF
TRBV10-3	TRBJ1-1	NA	TRBD1	TGTGCCATCAGTGGGGACAGGGTAACTGAAGCTTTCTTT	CAISGDRVTEAFF
TRBV10-3	TRBJ2-2	NA	TRBD2	TGTGCCATCAGTGTATCCTCGGGACTAGCGGGAGATGGAACCGGGGAGCTGTTTTTT	CAISVSSGLAGDGTGELFF
TRBV9	TRBJ2-5	NA	NA	TGTGCCAGCAGCGTAGTTGGCTCAACTTGGGTACAAGAGACCCAGTACTTC	CASSVVGSTWVQETQYF
TRBV6-5	TRBJ1-1	NA	NA	TGTGCCAGCAGTTACGGGTGGAAGAACACTGAAGCTTTCTTT	CASSYGWKNTEAFF
TRBV12-3/TRBV12-4	TRBJ2-2	NA	NA	TGTGCCAGCAGTTTCGGACGCGGGGAGCTGTTTTTT	CASSFGRGELFF
TRBV7-6	TRBJ2-7	NA	TRBD2	TGTGCCAGCAGCCTAGGGACTAGCGGGAGCGAGCAGTACTTC	CASSLGTSGSEQYF
TRBV3-1/TRBV3-2	TRBJ1-1	few	NA	TGTGCCAGCAGCCGACAGGACCTGAACACTGAAGCTTTCTTT	CASSRQDLNTEAFF
TRBV28	TRBJ1-5	NA	NA	TGTGCCAGCACTTCCTATCCCCAGGGGCAGAATCAGCCCCAGCATTTT	CASTSYPQGQNQPQHF
TRBV5-4	TRBJ1-6	NA	NA	TGTGCCAGCAGTTTGGCGGGACGGTTTAATTCACCCCTCCACTTT	CASSLAGRFNSPLHF
TRBV24-1	TRBJ1-2	NA	NA	TGTGCCACCAGTGCCGGACAGTTTTATGGCTACACCTTC	CATSAGQFYGYTF
TRBV6-5	TRBJ1-1	NA	NA	TGTGCCAGCAGCCGTACAGGAGTCGGCACTGAAGCTTTCTTT	CASSRTGVGTEAFF
TRBV6-5	TRBJ1-5	few	TRBD1	TGTGCCAGCAGTCCCAAGGGGACAGGCGGCCAGCCCCAGCATTTT	CASSPKGTGGQPQHF
TRBV3-1/TRBV3-2	TRBJ2-7	NA	TRBD1	TGTGCCAGCAGCCTGACAGGGGTGACCTACGAGCAGTACTTC	CASSLTGVTYEQYF
TRBV6-5	TRBJ2-2	NA	NA	TGTGCCGCCCGCACATCCAGCTATCTGTTTTTT	CAARTSSYLFF
TRBV5-4	TRBJ1-2	NA	NA	TGTGCCAGCAGCTCAGGGGTGTCTGAAGATGGCTACACCTTC	CASSSGVSEDGYTF
TRBV9	TRBJ1-2	NA	NA	TGTGCCAGCAGCGTAGAGCCAACAAATGGCTACACCTTC	CASSVEPTNGYTF
TRBV6-5	TRBJ2-3	NA	TRBD2	TGTGCCAGCAGTACCGGACTAGCCACAGATACGCAGTATTTT	CASSTGLATDTQYF
TRBV30	TRBJ1-2	NA	TRBD1	TGTGCCTGGAGTGTACGAGGACAGGGGGCTGGCTACACCTTC	CAWSVRGQGAGYTF
TRBV9	TRBJ2-1	NA	TRBD2	TGTGCCAGCAGCGAAGCGGGAGAGTCCTACAATGAGCAGTTCTTC	CASSEAGESYNEQFF
TRBV28	TRBJ1-2	NA	NA	TGTGCCAGCGGTCCCCCTCGGGGAGATGGCTACACCTTC	CASGPPRGDGYTF
TRBV12-3/TRBV12-4	TRBJ2-3	NA	NA	TGTGCCAGCAGACGTCAGGGAACAGATACGCAGTATTTT	CASRRQGTDTQYF
TRBV28	TRBJ2-7	once	NA	TGTGCCAGCAGTGACAGCAGCTCCTACGAGCAGTACTTC	CASSDSSSYEQYF
TRBV10-3	TRBJ2-2	NA	TRBD1	TGTGCCATCAGTGAGGGGACAGGGGATTCCGGGGAGCTGTTTTTT	CAISEGTGDSGELFF
TRBV4-3	TRBJ2-3	few	NA	TGCGCCAGCAGCCAAGATCTATGGGATACGCAGTATTTT	CASSQDLWDTQYF
TRBV28	TRBJ2-2	NA	TRBD1	TGTGCCAGCAGATTCACCCAAGGACAGGGAACACCCGGGGAGCTGTTTTTT	CASRFTQGQGTPGELFF
TRBV1	TRBJ2-2	NA	NA	TGCACCAGCAGCCAAGATGGAGGACTAGCGGGCCGACTGGGTGGGGAGCTGTTTTTT	CTSSQDGGLAGRLGGELFF
TRBV30	TRBJ2-7	NA	NA	TGTGCCTGGAGTGTAAGGTCGGGAGAGCAGTACTTC	CAWSVRSGEQYF
TRBV2	TRBJ2-7	NA	TRBD1	TGTGCCAGCAGTCCCGGGACAGGGCTCTACGAGCAGTACTTC	CASSPGTGLYEQYF